The clone carrying this T cell receptor beta chain was observed many times. These data belong to a study of regulatory T cells in long-lasting Graves disease. Losses at the gene ends were 7 bases for V and 0 bases for J; bases not matched to a gene: 8. CDR3 length equals 15 residues. Germline V CDR1 and CDR2: MDHEN, SYDVKM. HTBI primers from iRepertoire and Arm-PCR of CDR3 regions yielded the TCR beta libraries. TCRdb analysed the multiplex PCR reads with MiXCR anew, one entry per CDR3 protein. The sample shows about 530,000 distinct CDR3 sequences, about 15% of them seen only once. Time point described: newly diagnosed GD, antithyroid drugs for less than 3 months. The TCR library used RNA extracted from PBMCs. These same data were also listed under a study on T cells in Graves' hyperthyroidism and ophthalmopathy.

The clonotype comes from a woman aged 35-60 years with Graves disease. J is TRBJ2-7 and V is TRBV28; 8 bases match TRBD2. The sequenced sample was peripheral blood mononuclear cells (PBMCs), obtained at new diagnosis, from a patient treated with antithyroid drugs. CDR3 in DNA: TGTGCCAGCACCCCCCGGAGCGGGAGCTCCTACGAGCAGTACTTC. This codes for CASTPRSGSSYEQYF.